The rows below give T cell receptor beta chains drawn from one sample of a study of shared clonotypes between healthy human individuals. Repertoires were generated with immunoSEQ multiplex PCR, while TCRdb's copy carries only in-frame clones and drops some. The repertoire includes under 1,900,000 clones, around 98.5% of them detected once, and roughly 0.35% sits in the top ten. The sample consisted of naive CD4+ T cells sorted from blood. All receptors come from a man aged 25 to 40 in good health. The CDR3 runs from the conserved cysteine through the conserved F or W. A D gene is named only where the DNA matches it firmly.

D gene	V gene	J gene	CDR3 DNA	CDR3 protein
NA	TRBV7-9	TRBJ1-1	TGTGCCAGCAGCTTACCCCTCGCTGTTACTGAAGCTTTCTTT	CASSLPLAVTEAFF
TRBD2	TRBV30	TRBJ2-7	TGTGCCTGGCTAGCGGGGGGAGGCGAGCAGTACTTC	CAWLAGGGEQYF
NA	TRBV29-1	TRBJ2-4	TGCAGCGTCGGAGAGACGAGTGACATTCAGTACTTC	CSVGETSDIQYF
NA	TRBV9	TRBJ1-5	TGTGCCAGCAACCGGGACGGTCATAGCAATCAGCCCCAGCATTTT	CASNRDGHSNQPQHF
TRBD2	TRBV7-2	TRBJ2-1	TGTGCCAGCAGCTTAGCTAGCGGGATCTACAATGAGCAGTTCTTC	CASSLASGIYNEQFF
TRBD2	TRBV7-9	TRBJ2-7	TGTGCCAGCAGACGTGGGACTAGCGGAACCTACGAGCAGTACTTC	CASRRGTSGTYEQYF
NA	TRBV19	TRBJ2-3	TGTGCCAGTAGGGAGGGTTGGGGCGCAGATACGCAGTATTTT	CASREGWGADTQYF
NA	TRBV7-2	TRBJ2-2	TGTGCCAGCAGCTCGTTATCGCCCGGGGAGCTGTTTTTT	CASSSLSPGELFF
TRBD2	TRBV7-2	TRBJ2-1	TGTGCCAGCAGCCCCCCCCTAGCGGGAGTTTACAATGAGCAGTTCTTC	CASSPPLAGVYNEQFF
TRBD1	TRBV2	TRBJ2-2	TGTGCCAGCTCCCGGGACAGGGGGAACACCGGGGAGCTGTTTTTT	CASSRDRGNTGELFF
TRBD1	TRBV27	TRBJ2-7	TGTGCCAGCAGTTTAAGGGCAGGACAGGGGGACTACGAGCAGTACTTC	CASSLRAGQGDYEQYF
TRBD1	TRBV4-2	TRBJ1-1	TGTGCCAGCAGCCTATCCCGGGACAGACACACTGAAGCTTTCTTT	CASSLSRDRHTEAFF
NA	TRBV19	TRBJ1-5	TGTGCCACTTGGGGGGAGAGCAATCAGCCCCAGCATTTT	CATWGESNQPQHF
NA	TRBV28	TRBJ1-4	TGTGCCAGCAGTTTATACAGGGTCTCTAATGAAAAACTGTTTTTT	CASSLYRVSNEKLFF
TRBD2	TRBV9	TRBJ2-5	TGTGCCAGCAGCCTTGGGGGGGACGAAGAGACCCAGTACTTC	CASSLGGDEETQYF
NA	TRBV5-1	TRBJ2-5	TGCGCCAGCAGCTTGGCTCCTAGTTATCAAGAGACCCAGTACTTC	CASSLAPSYQETQYF
NA	TRBV19	TRBJ2-1	TGTGCCAGTAGTATAGTTAGGGGGAGCTCCTACAATGAGCAGTTCTTC	CASSIVRGSSYNEQFF
NA	TRBV7-3	TRBJ2-3	TGTGCCAGCAGCTTAGGGGCAGGCGCAGATACGCAGTATTTT	CASSLGAGADTQYF
NA	TRBV28	TRBJ1-1	TGTGCCAGCAGATCCCGTGGCGTGGGATTCGCTGAAGCTTTCTTT	CASRSRGVGFAEAFF
TRBD2	TRBV7-3	TRBJ2-7	TGTGCCAGCAGCTTGGACGGGAGGGCCTACGAGCAGTACTTC	CASSLDGRAYEQYF
NA	TRBV18	TRBJ2-7	TGTGCCAGCTCCGCTAGGGTTTACGAGCAGTACTTC	CASSARVYEQYF
TRBD1	TRBV5-1	TRBJ2-2	TGCGCCAGCAGCCCGGACAGGGTCGACGGGGAGCTGTTTTTT	CASSPDRVDGELFF
NA	TRBV5-6	TRBJ2-7	TGTGCCAGCAGCCTCAAGGGGACCTACGAGCAGTACTTC	CASSLKGTYEQYF
NA	TRBV5-6	TRBJ1-1	TGTGCCAGCAGCCTTGACATACCCATGAACACTGAAGCTTTCTTT	CASSLDIPMNTEAFF
TRBD2	TRBV5-4	TRBJ2-7	TGTGCCAGCAGCTTTGGGGGACTAGCGGGAGTTGACGAGCAGTACTTC	CASSFGGLAGVDEQYF
NA	TRBV14	TRBJ2-7	TGTGCCAGCAGCCAAGATATCGGCAGAATCTACGAGCAGTACTTC	CASSQDIGRIYEQYF
NA	TRBV6-6	TRBJ2-7	TGTGCCAGCACCAGGGCCGCGTATTACGAGCAGTACTTC	CASTRAAYYEQYF
TRBD2	TRBV28	TRBJ2-7	TGTGCCAGCAGTTTAATGACTAGCGGGAGGTACGAGCAGTACTTC	CASSLMTSGRYEQYF
TRBD2	TRBV7-8	TRBJ2-3	TGTGCCAGCAGAGGACTAGAGCGGGCCTTTTCCACAGATACGCAGTATTTT	CASRGLERAFSTDTQYF
NA	TRBV10-3	TRBJ1-1	TGTGCCATCAGGGGGGGAAGGGCCAGGGGCACTGAAGCTTTCTTT	CAIRGGRARGTEAFF
TRBD1	TRBV6-5	TRBJ2-7	TGTGCCAGCAGTTCTCCTCGGACAGGGATTCGGTACGAGCAGTACTTC	CASSSPRTGIRYEQYF
TRBD2	TRBV15	TRBJ2-1	TGTGCCACCAGCATGGGACTAGCGGGAGGATACAATGAGCAGTTCTTC	CATSMGLAGGYNEQFF
TRBD2	TRBV9	TRBJ2-1	TGTGCCAGCAGCGTGACTAGCGGAAACAATGAGCAGTTCTTC	CASSVTSGNNEQFF
NA	TRBV7-2	TRBJ2-7	TGTGCCAGCAGCCGGGCCTACGAGCAGTACTTC	CASSRAYEQYF
NA	TRBV12-5	TRBJ2-2	TGTGCTAGTGGTTTTAGGGCAGGGGTACACACCGGGGAGCTGTTTTTT	CASGFRAGVHTGELFF
TRBD2	TRBV7-2	TRBJ2-1	TGTGCCAGCAGCTTACAGCCTAGCGGGGGCAATGAGCAGTTCTTC	CASSLQPSGGNEQFF
TRBD2	TRBV27	TRBJ2-7	TGTGCCAGCAGACTCTTAGCGGGACTCGGGGGCGAGCAGTACTTC	CASRLLAGLGGEQYF
NA	TRBV5-1	TRBJ1-4	TGCGCCAGCAGCTTGTCCGCGGCTAATGAAAAACTGTTTTTT	CASSLSAANEKLFF
NA	TRBV28	TRBJ1-4	TGTGCCAGCAGTTTATCGCCAGGGTGGGGAAAACTGTTTTTT	CASSLSPGWGKLFF
NA	TRBV10-3	TRBJ2-7	TGTGCCATCAGTGAGAGTGGAATTACCGGGACACCGTACGAGCAGTACTTC	CAISESGITGTPYEQYF
NA	TRBV29-1	TRBJ1-1	TGCAGCGTTAAACCCTTCCTGGGCTCAGACCCTTCCCTCATGAACACTGAAGCTTTCTTT	CSVKPFLGSDPSLMNTEAFF
NA	TRBV4-1	TRBJ1-4	TGCGCCAGCAGCCAAGATCGCCCCCTGGGGGAAAAACTGTTTTTT	CASSQDRPLGEKLFF
NA	TRBV6-5	TRBJ2-7	TGTGCCAGCAGTTACTCCGGACAATCCTACGAGCAGTACTTC	CASSYSGQSYEQYF
TRBD2	TRBV14	TRBJ2-4	TGTGCCAGCAGCCAGGCCACTAGCGGGAGTCTAAGAGGGGACATTCAGTACTTC	CASSQATSGSLRGDIQYF
NA	TRBV6-5	TRBJ1-1	TGTGCCAGCAGTTACGCTCGAATATCCACTGAAGCTTTCTTT	CASSYARISTEAFF
NA	TRBV6-1	TRBJ2-7	TGTGCCAGCGGTGGGGGTGACAGACCCTACGAGCAGTACTTC	CASGGGDRPYEQYF
NA	TRBV10-2	TRBJ1-3	TGCGCCAGCAGCTTAAGACAGAGTCGAAACACCATATATTTT	CASSLRQSRNTIYF
NA	TRBV23-1	TRBJ1-1	TGCGCCAGCCCCTACACTGAAGCTTTCTTT	CASPYTEAFF
NA	TRBV5-1	TRBJ2-1	TGCGCCAGCAGCAGGACCGGCAGCTCCTACAATGAGCAGTTCTTC	CASSRTGSSYNEQFF
NA	TRBV9	TRBJ1-1	TGTGCCAGCAGCGTAGGGGGTCCGGACACTGAAGCTTTCTTT	CASSVGGPDTEAFF
NA	TRBV5-5	TRBJ2-7	TGTGCCAGCAGCTTGGCGGGCCAGGGGATCTACGAGCAGTACTTC	CASSLAGQGIYEQYF
NA	TRBV19	TRBJ1-5	TGTGCCAGTAGTATAGATTTAGCGGCCGATACTAGCAATCAGCCCCAGCATTTT	CASSIDLAADTSNQPQHF
TRBD1	TRBV6-1	TRBJ1-1	TGTGCCAGCAGTGAAGACAGGGGCTTGACTGAAGCTTTCTTT	CASSEDRGLTEAFF